Presented here are 20 T cell receptor beta chains from one specimen sequenced in a study of glioma-infiltrating T cells after dendritic cell vaccination. Clones were sequenced by immunoSEQ multiplex PCR, and TCRdb holds only the in-frame ones, with some missing. The table includes tens of thousands of clones, approximately 80% detected once. The source material was blood, sampled before dendritic cell vaccination. All receptors derive from a human donor with glioblastoma.

V and J are TRBV5-1 and TRBJ2-2; TRBD1 matches at 7 bases. Germline lookup yields CDR1 SGHRS and CDR2 YFSETQ. The V segment lost 4 bases and the J segment 6 bases; nucleotides outside the gene matches: 9. The CDR3 covers 15 residues. This chain's CDR3 is CASSPVTGLAGELFF. CDR3 sequence (DNA): TGCGCCAGCAGCCCGGTGACAGGGTTAGCCGGGGAGCTGTTTTTT.

This clone was seen just once. V is TRBV7-9 and J is TRBJ2-7, with D possibly TRBD2 on 5 matching bases. CDR3 length: 16 amino acids. Germline lookup yields CDR1 SEHNR and CDR2 FQNEAQ (reference sequence). V lost 1 base and J 3 bases, leaving 16 bases between the germline ends. CDR3: CASSLVDWTDFYEQYV. The CDR3, as DNA: TGTGCCAGCAGCTTAGTCGACTGGACTGATTTCTACGAGCAGTACGTC.

The genes are TRBV18 and TRBJ1-1; 7 nucleotides line up with TRBD1. This CDR3 is built from 16 residues. Trimming cost V 0 bases and J 1 base; bases outside gene matches: 5. Per the germline V gene, CDR1 is KGHSH and CDR2 is LQKENI. The chain's CDR3 is CASSPPGQAGNTEAFF. CDR3 nucleotide sequence: TGTGCCAGCTCACCACCAGGACAGGCAGGGAACACTGAAGCTTTCTTT.

The V call is TRBV4-1, the J call TRBJ1-4; possible D gene TRBD1, 5 bases. The CDR3 length is 20 residues. Per germline, CDR1 MGHRA and CDR2 YSYEKL. V was shortened by 3 bases and J by 5 bases, with 28 bases between the two germline ends. CDR3 coding DNA: TGCGCCAGCAGCCAGGGGACCTCTTATCTAGGGGAGGGTGGGAATGAAAAACTGTTTTTT. The encoded protein is CASSQGTSYLGEGGNEKLFF.

This chain connects TRBV6-5 to TRBJ2-6; D is uncertain. The CDR3 covers 15 residues. From germline, CDR1 is MNHEY and CDR2 SVGAGI. V lost 5 bases to trimming and J lost 0 bases, with 8 bases between them. The CDR3 DNA is TGTGCCAGCAGTCCCCTTTCCTCTGGGGCCAACGTCCTGACTTTC. Encoded protein: CASSPLSSGANVLTF.

The chain has TRBV7-2 and TRBJ2-1, with D possibly TRBD2 on 5 matching bases. Between the trimmed V and J ends, which lost 4 bases and 5 bases, there was a span of 9 bases. The germline V gene has CDR1 SGHTA and CDR2 FQGNSA. The CDR3 covers 13 residues. The CDR3 DNA reads TGTGCCAGCAGCTCTGGACTCCACAATGAGCAGTTCTTC. It codes for CASSSGLHNEQFF. Filled out from reference TRBV7-2 and TRBJ2-1, the complete variable domain reads GAGVSQSPSNKVTEKGKDVELRCDPISGHTALYWYRQSLGQGLEFLIYFQGNSAPDKSGLPSDRFSAERTGGSVSTLTIQRTQQEDSAVYLCASSSGLHNEQFFGPGTRLTVL.

The chain links TRBV5-1 to TRBJ2-7; D is unresolved. CDR3 length: 13 amino acids. From germline, CDR1 is SGHRS and CDR2 YFSETQ. Trimming cost V 1 base and J 6 bases, with 11 bases left between them. CDR3 DNA: TGCGCCAGCAGCTTGCTTCCCCCGGGCGAGCAGTACTTC. Its protein is CASSLLPPGEQYF.

This chain joins TRBV6-4 and TRBJ2-1; no reliable D call. There are 16 residues in the CDR3. Deletions cut 0 bases from V and 0 bases from J, with 9 bases between. In germline, CDR1 is MRHNA, CDR2 SNTAGT. The CDR3 sequence is CASSDSSASSYNEQFF. The CDR3 coding sequence is TGTGCCAGCAGTGACTCTTCTGCTAGCTCCTACAATGAGCAGTTCTTC.

The chain recombines TRBV5-6 with TRBJ2-7; tentative D call: TRBD1 (5 bases). V lost 4 bases, J lost 0 bases, and 14 bases lay in between. The CDR3 runs 15 residues. Germline CDR1 is SGHDT and CDR2 is YYEEEE. For the CDR3, the DNA is TGTGCCAGCAGCCGAAGTTGGGGCAACTCCTACGAGCAGTACTTC. As protein: CASSRSWGNSYEQYF.

The V gene is TRBV9, the J gene TRBJ2-1; 7 bases agree with TRBD2. There are 14 residues in the CDR3. Trimming took 1 base from V and 6 from J; bases not matched to a gene: 4. Germline V gene lookup returns CDR1 SGDLS and CDR2 YYNGEE. The CDR3 loop is CASSVNPSGNEQFF. The CDR3 region has the DNA TGTGCCAGCAGCGTAAATCCTAGCGGCAATGAGCAGTTCTTC.

The gene calls are TRBV5-6 and TRBJ2-4; 15 positions agree with TRBD2. In germline, CDR1 is SGHDT, CDR2 YYEEEE. V lost 4 bases, J lost 3 bases, and 2 bases stayed unmatched. This CDR3 spans 16 amino acids. The CDR3 DNA reads as TGTGCCAGCAGCGCGGGACTAGCGGGGGGCAAAAACATTCAGTACTTC. This encodes CASSAGLAGGKNIQYF.

In DNA, the CDR3 is TGTGCCAGTAGCCAGGACAGGGAGGACGAAAAACTGTTTTTT. Its protein product is CASSQDREDEKLFF. This chain connects TRBV19 to TRBJ1-4; 8 bases agree with TRBD1. The V gene end was trimmed by 6 bases and the J gene end by 8 bases; junction bases not matched to a gene: 8. This CDR3 is built from 14 residues. The germline gives CDR1 LNHDA, CDR2 SQIVND (reference sequence). Together with reference TRBV19 and TRBJ1-4, the CDR3 gives the full variable domain: DGGITQSPKYLFRKEGQNVTLSCEQNLNHDAMYWYRQDPGQGLRLIYYSQIVNDFQKGDIAEGYSVSREKKESFPLTVTSAQKNPTAFYLCASSQDREDEKLFFGSGTQLSVL.

The gene calls are TRBV7-9 and TRBJ2-1, with TRBD1 matching over 7 bases. J lost 0 bases, V lost 5 bases, and 10 bases had no gene match. In germline, CDR1 is SEHNR, CDR2 FQNEAQ (reference sequence). The CDR3 spans 17 residues. This chain's CDR3 is CASSPKTGKVSYNEQFF. DNA of the CDR3: TGTGCCAGCAGCCCTAAGACAGGGAAAGTCTCCTACAATGAGCAGTTCTTC.

This clone showed up just a few times. V usage is TRBV5-4 and J usage is TRBJ2-7, with TRBD2 matching 7 bases. This CDR3 comprises 17 residues. Germline assignment: CDR1 SGHNT and CDR2 YYREEE (reference sequence). For the CDR3, the DNA is TGTGCCAGCAGCTTGGGGGGCGGGGCGGGAGTCTCCCACGAGCAGTACGTC. The encoded protein is CASSLGGGAGVSHEQYV.

The J gene is TRBJ1-3, the V gene TRBV7-2; maybe TRBD1 (5 bases). This CDR3 region has 14 residues. CDR1 is SGHTA and CDR2 is FQGNSA in the germline V gene. Trimming left V 2 bases short and J 3 bases short, with 8 bases between. In DNA, the CDR3 is TGTGCCAGCAGCTTATTAGGGGATGGAAACACCATATATTTT. This encodes CASSLLGDGNTIYF.

The V gene is TRBV7-2, the J gene TRBJ2-7; TRBD2 matches 8 bases. V was pared by 3 bases and J by 2 bases, with 6 bases of the junction left unmatched. This CDR3 comprises 15 residues. CDR1 SGHTA and CDR2 FQGNSA come from the germline V gene. CDR3 amino acids: CASSLLSGGPYEQYF. The CDR3 DNA is TGTGCCAGCAGCTTGCTATCGGGGGGGCCCTACGAGCAGTACTTC.

The rearrangement joins TRBV19 to TRBJ2-2, with D hard to call. V dropped 2 bases and J dropped 2 bases, with 9 bases sitting between them. The CDR3 runs 15 residues. Germline V gives CDR1 LNHDA, CDR2 SQIVND (reference sequence). CDR3 residues: CASSIMAVNTGELFF. The DNA for the CDR3 is TGTGCCAGTAGTATAATGGCAGTAAACACCGGGGAGCTGTTTTTT. The whole variable domain, filled in from reference TRBV19 and TRBJ2-2, reads DGGITQSPKYLFRKEGQNVTLSCEQNLNHDAMYWYRQDPGQGLRLIYYSQIVNDFQKGDIAEGYSVSREKKESFPLTVTSAQKNPTAFYLCASSIMAVNTGELFFGEGSRLTVL.

V gene TRBV7-9 combines with J gene TRBJ2-3, with D perhaps TRBD1 (6 bases). Trimming stripped 0 bases from V and 2 bases from J, with 12 bases between. Germline V CDR1 and CDR2: SEHNR, FQNEAQ (reference sequence). This CDR3 contains 16 residues. This chain's CDR3 is CASSLARTAYTDTQYF. CDR3 in DNA: TGTGCCAGCAGCTTAGCCCGGACAGCATACACAGATACGCAGTATTTT. Supplemented by reference TRBV7-9 and TRBJ2-3, the full variable domain reads DTGVSQNPRHKITKRGQNVTFRCDPISEHNRLYWYRQTLGQGPEFLTYFQNEAQLEKSRLLSDRFSAERPKGSFSTLEIQRTEQGDSAMYLCASSLARTAYTDTQYFGPGTRLTVL.

This chain connects TRBV28 to TRBJ1-3; D is undetermined. Trimming took 3 bases from V and 3 from J, leaving 3 bases between them. The CDR3 has 12 amino acids. Germline CDR1 is MDHEN and CDR2 is SYDVKM. The CDR3 region is CASSFNGNTIYF. CDR3 in DNA: TGTGCCAGCAGTTTTAATGGAAACACCATATATTTT.

This chain links TRBV5-5 with TRBJ2-7; the D gene is possibly TRBD2 (6 bases). Per germline, CDR1 SGHKS and CDR2 YYEKEE (reference sequence). V lost 0 bases and J 5 bases, leaving 15 bases between the germline ends. The length of the CDR3 is 15 residues. The CDR3 nucleotides read TGTGCCAGCAGCTTGGGGGGACTTAATTCCCACGAGCAGTACGTC. It translates to CASSLGGLNSHEQYV.